The 10 T cell receptor beta chains below were found in one sample sequenced in a study of CD8+CD57+ T cells in acquired aplastic anemia. Only patients with CD8+CD57+ cell expansion on flow cytometry were chosen for sequencing. Profiling that covered TCR beta VDJ and CDR3 relied on genomic DNA as its template. TCRdb processed the reads anew with MiXCR; each CDR3 protein has one entry. This sample has 400,000 to 600,000 distinct CDR3 sequences, with more than 25% found just once. Sequencing input: sorted CD4+, CD8+, or CD8+CD57+ T cells (not recorded which) from PBMCs. These receptors were obtained from a human donor with aplastic anemia.

The table lists this clonotype with many counts. The chain links TRBV29-1 to TRBJ1-2; D is uncertain. Deletions cut 8 bases from V and 3 bases from J, with 19 bases between. Germline V gene sequence: CDR1 SQVTM, CDR2 ANQGSEA. This CDR3 contains 14 residues. CDR3 nucleotides: TGCAGCTTTGGAGCCGGGAATGAGGACTATGGCTACACCTTC. Encoded protein: CSFGAGNEDYGYTF.

The J gene is TRBJ1-5, the V gene TRBV2, with a weak D call TRBD1 (5 bases). The CDR3 spans 15 residues. Germline V gene lookup returns CDR1 SNHLY and CDR2 FYNNEI. The V end lost 4 bases, the J end lost 8 bases, and 18 bases lay between the germline ends. CDR3 DNA sequence: TGTGCCAGCAGTGTTTGGGGGAACACCGGGGAGCCCCAGCATTTT. Protein product: CASSVWGNTGEPQHF.

Ten or more counts support this clonotype. This chain's CDR3 is CAISDPQETQYF. The CDR3 DNA follows: TGTGCCATCAGTGACCCCCAAGAGACCCAGTACTTC. This chain links TRBV10-3 with TRBJ2-5; the D is unclear. The CDR3 covers 12 residues. CDR1 is ENHRY, CDR2 SYGVKD, per germline. V was cut by 3 bases and J by 1 base, with 3 bases left in between.

This chain connects TRBV7-8 to TRBJ2-2; D is perhaps TRBD2 (7 bases). The CDR3 contains 17 residues. Germline V lookup: CDR1 SGHVS, CDR2 FQNEAQ. V lost 7 bases, J lost 4 bases, and 22 bases lay in between. CDR3 amino acids: CASNLKGGGPSTGELFF. In DNA form, the CDR3 reads TGTGCCAGCAATCTCAAAGGGGGAGGGCCGAGCACCGGGGAGCTGTTTTTT.

This clonotype was recorded many times. The genes are TRBV5-4 and TRBJ1-2, with 9 bases matching TRBD1. Germline CDR1 SGHNT, CDR2 YYREEE (reference sequence). The CDR3 runs to 13 residues. J was trimmed by 7 bases and V by 3 bases; bases with no gene match: 4. The DNA of the CDR3 is TGTGCCAGCAGCTCGGGACAGGGTCGTGGCTACACCTTC. As protein: CASSSGQGRGYTF.

The chain is built from TRBV6-2 or TRBV6-3 and TRBJ2-7; 8 nucleotides line up with TRBD1. The germline V gene encodes CDR1 MNHEY and CDR2 SVGEGT. V lost 5 bases to trimming and J lost 2 bases; unmatched junction nucleotides: 8. CDR3 length: 15 residues. The CDR3 nucleotides are TGTGCCAGCAGTCGGACAGGGTTGCGAACCTACGAGCAGTACTTC. Translating it yields CASSRTGLRTYEQYF.

The V gene is TRBV5-5, the J gene TRBJ1-2; TRBD1 is a possible D gene (5 bases). In germline, CDR1 is SGHKS, CDR2 YYEKEE (reference sequence). V lost 4 bases and J lost 3, with 19 bases in between. This CDR3 comprises 16 residues. CDR3 nucleotides: TGTGCCAGCAGCACCCGGGGCGGACCCCGGGACTATGGCTACACCTTC. Translation: CASSTRGGPRDYGYTF.

Regarding this clonotype: A much more abundant neighbour one base away suggests this may be a read error. V is TRBV5-1 and J is TRBJ1-3, with D uncertain. Germline assignment: CDR1 SGHRS and CDR2 YFSETQ. This CDR3 spans 14 amino acids. The CDR3 DNA reads as TGCACCAGCAGCTTCGGATCCTCGGGAAACACCATATATTTT. Its protein is CTSSFGSSGNTIYF.

The rearrangement uses TRBV30 and TRBJ1-2, with D unresolved. Germline V gene lookup returns CDR1 GTSNPN and CDR2 SVGIG (reference sequence). V dropped 1 base and J dropped 0 bases, with 3 bases sitting between them. The CDR3 covers 12 residues. The DNA of the CDR3 is TGTGCCTGGAGTGAAGCTAACTATGGCTACACCTTC. Translation gives CAWSEANYGYTF.

Notes on this clonotype: Since a much larger clone is just one base distant, this may be a read error. The chain couples TRBV2 to TRBJ1-2; D not certain. The CDR3 is 16 amino acids. The V gene's germline CDR1 is SNHLY and CDR2 FYNNEI. V was pared by 3 bases and J by 14 bases, with 28 bases between. The CDR3 loop is CASSDRWVWGSTDGTF. CDR3 bases: TGTGCCAGCAGTGATCGTTGGGTTTGGGGTTCTACGGATGGAACCTTC.